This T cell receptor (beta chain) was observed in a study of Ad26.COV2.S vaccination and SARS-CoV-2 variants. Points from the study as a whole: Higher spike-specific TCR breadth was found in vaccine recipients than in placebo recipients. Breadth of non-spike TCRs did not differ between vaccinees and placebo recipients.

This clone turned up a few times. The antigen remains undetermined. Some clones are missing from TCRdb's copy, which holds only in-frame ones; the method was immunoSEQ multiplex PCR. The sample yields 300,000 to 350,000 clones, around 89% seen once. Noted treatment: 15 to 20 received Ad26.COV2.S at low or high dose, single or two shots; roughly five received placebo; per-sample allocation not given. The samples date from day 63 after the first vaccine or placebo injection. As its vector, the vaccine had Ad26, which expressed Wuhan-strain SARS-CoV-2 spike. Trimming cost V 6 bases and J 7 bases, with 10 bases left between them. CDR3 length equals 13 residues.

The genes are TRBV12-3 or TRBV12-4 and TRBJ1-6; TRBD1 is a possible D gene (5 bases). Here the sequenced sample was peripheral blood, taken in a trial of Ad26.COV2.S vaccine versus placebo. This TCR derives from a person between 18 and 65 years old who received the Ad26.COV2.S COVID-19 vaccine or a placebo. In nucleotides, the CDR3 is TGTGCCAGCAGCATGCAGGGAAATTCACCCCTCCACTTT. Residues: CASSMQGNSPLHF.